A single sample gave rise to the 14 T cell receptor beta chains below, sequenced in a study of a mutant IDH1 vaccine in newly diagnosed glioma. Method: immunoSEQ multiplex PCR; TCRdb's copy keeps in-frame clones and lacks some. The profile shows about 41,000 clones, 78% of them singletons. Indicated time point: week 23, last vaccination. One vaccine dose held 300 ug of mutant IDH1 20-mer peptide and came with topical imiquimod. These TCRs' antigens remain unknown. The source was PBMCs, collected from a glioma patient whose treatment included an IDH1 peptide vaccine. Receptor source: a woman in her thirties or forties with glioma. Some clones in this sample may be carry-over from other donors' samples.

A note on this clone: Sequence at one end of the junction differs from germline and may be a read error. The V gene is TRBV7-7, the J gene TRBJ2-2, with 7 bases fitting TRBD2. This CDR3 is 13 amino acids long. Germline V lookup: CDR1 SSHAT, CDR2 FNYEAQ (reference sequence). DNA of the CDR3: TGTGCTAGCAGCTTAGCGGGTGCCGGGGAGCTGTTTTTT. Amino acid sequence: CASSLAGAGELFF.

The chain uses TRBV5-1 and TRBJ2-2; D could derive from TRBD1 or TRBD2 (5 bases each). V lost 4 bases and J lost 0, with 19 bases in between. CDR1 and CDR2 from the germline V gene are SGHRS and YFSETQ. The CDR3 consists of 18 residues. The CDR3: CASSHWTPGPPNTGELFF. The CDR3 DNA reads as TGCGCCAGCAGCCATTGGACTCCGGGACCCCCGAACACCGGGGAGCTGTTTTTT.

The V call is TRBV5-1, the J call TRBJ1-2; 11 positions agree with TRBD1. Germline CDR1 reads SGHRS; CDR2 reads YFSETQ. This CDR3 has 15 residues. The junction had 2 bases not matched to a gene; V was cut back by 2 bases and J by 2 bases. The CDR3 spells CASSLGTGGNYGYTF. The CDR3 DNA sequence: TGCGCCAGCAGCTTAGGGACAGGGGGGAACTATGGCTACACCTTC.

The chain couples TRBV19 to TRBJ1-2; TRBD1 might be the D (6 bases). Trimming stripped 3 bases from V and 6 bases from J, with 11 bases between. Germline V gives CDR1 LNHDA, CDR2 SQIVND (reference sequence). This CDR3 region has 13 residues. CDR3 region: CASSIGQRNGYTF. The CDR3 nucleotides read TGTGCCAGTAGTATCGGACAGAGGAATGGCTACACCTTC.

The chain carries TRBV4-3 and TRBJ2-7; 7 bases fit TRBD2. This CDR3 contains 16 residues. Trimming removed 4 bases from V and 0 bases from J; junction bases left unmatched: 9. Looked up from germline, CDR1 is LGHNA and CDR2 is YSLEER. The CDR3 reads CASSPGTGTNSYEQYF. CDR3 DNA: TGCGCCAGCAGCCCGGGAACCGGGACTAACTCCTACGAGCAGTACTTC.

The chain combines TRBV14 with TRBJ1-2; D might be TRBD1 (6 bases). Between the trimmed V and J ends, which lost 1 base and 0 bases, there was a span of 15 bases. Germline-derived CDR1 and CDR2 are SGHDN and FVKESK. This CDR3 contains 17 residues. The CDR3 bases are TGTGCCAGCAGCCAAGTATCCGGACAGAATACTAACTATGGCTACACCTTC. The encoded protein is CASSQVSGQNTNYGYTF.

V is TRBV7-2 and J is TRBJ2-1; D is unclear. The CDR3 has 13 amino acids. The germline gives CDR1 SGHTA, CDR2 FQGNSA. The germline V and J ends were trimmed by 3 bases and 5 bases, with 8 bases remaining between them. CDR3 region: CASSFRLDNEQFF. CDR3 DNA: TGTGCCAGCAGCTTTAGGCTAGACAATGAGCAGTTCTTC.

The chain combines TRBV9 with TRBJ1-5; possible D gene TRBD1, 5 bases. The germline V gene has CDR1 SGDLS and CDR2 YYNGEE. The CDR3 sequence is 16 residues long. V was cut by 2 bases and J by 1 base, with 13 bases left in between. CDR3 in DNA: TGTGCCAGCAGCGTTGATGGGGGTGGAAGCAATCAGCCCCAGCATTTT. Translating it yields CASSVDGGGSNQPQHF.

The rearrangement joins TRBV28 to TRBJ2-7, with 8 bases matching TRBD1. Germline V gene sequence: CDR1 MDHEN, CDR2 SYDVKM. J was trimmed by 1 base and V by 3 bases; bases with no gene match: 2. This CDR3 spans 14 amino acids. In DNA, the CDR3 is TGTGCCAGCAGTTTTGGGGACAGGTCCTACGAGCAGTACTTC. This encodes CASSFGDRSYEQYF. Supplemented by reference TRBV28 and TRBJ2-7, the full variable domain reads DVKVTQSSRYLVKRTGEKVFLECVQDMDHENMFWYRQDPGLGLRLIYFSYDVKMKEKGDIPEGYSVSREKKERFSLILESASTNQTSMYLCASSFGDRSYEQYFGPGTRLTVT.

This clone was detected only a few times. The rearrangement joins TRBV20-1 to TRBJ1-3; 8 bases line up with TRBD1. The CDR3 covers 11 residues. Germline CDR1 and CDR2: DFQATT and SNEGSKA (reference sequence). CDR3 DNA sequence: TGCGGGCAGGGGGCAGGAAACACCATATATTTT. This sequence encodes CGQGAGNTIYF.

The chain is built from TRBV25-1 and TRBJ2-7, with unresolved D. CDR3 length equals 12 residues. Germline V gene lookup returns CDR1 MGHDK and CDR2 SYGVNS. Trimming pared 4 bases from V and 5 bases from J, leaving 9 bases between. CDR3 DNA sequence: TGTGCCAGCAGTGTCGGTTATAACGAGCAGTACTTC. It translates to CASSVGYNEQYF.

This chain joins TRBV5-1 and TRBJ2-3, with D unclear. V lost 1 base, J lost 3 bases, and 3 bases lay in between. The germline CDR1 and CDR2 sequences are SGHRS and YFSETQ. The CDR3 extends over 12 amino acids. The CDR3 DNA is TGCGCCAGCAGCTTGACAACAGATACGCAGTATTTT. Protein: CASSLTTDTQYF.

The genes are TRBV7-2 and TRBJ1-5; tentative D call: TRBD1 (6 bases). Trimming left V 3 bases short and J 5 bases short, with 14 bases between. Germline V gives CDR1 SGHTA, CDR2 FQGNSA. The CDR3 runs to 15 residues. CDR3 sequence (DNA): TGTGCCAGCAGCTTCACAGGGAATCTTTATCAGCCCCAGCATTTT. Its translation: CASSFTGNLYQPQHF.

This clone was seen more than once but under ten times. J is TRBJ1-2 and V is TRBV4-2; D might be TRBD1 (5 bases). Deletions cut 1 base from V and 3 bases from J, with 9 bases between. The length of the CDR3 is 14 residues. The germline V gene encodes CDR1 LGHNA and CDR2 YNFKEQ. The CDR3 protein is CASSQGRGDYGYTF. CDR3 DNA sequence: TGTGCCAGCAGCCAAGGGAGAGGGGACTATGGCTACACCTTC.